The clone carrying this T cell receptor beta chain was recorded many times. The data stem from a study of T cells in Graves' hyperthyroidism and ophthalmopathy. The CDR3 regions of TCR beta were amplified from RNA transcripts. HTBI primers drove first-round RT-PCR of the TCR CDR3. TCRdb re-called the multiplex PCR reads with MiXCR, one entry per CDR3 protein. The sample shows approximately 330,000 distinct CDR3 sequences, roughly 13% of them seen only once. Uncontrolled infections, other autoimmune diseases, pregnancy or lactation led to exclusion of patients. Trimming pared 5 bases from V and 4 bases from J, leaving 9 bases between. The CDR3 contains 13 residues. The V gene's germline CDR1 is MNHNS and CDR2 SASEGT.

Sequencing used blood. This chain uses TRBV6-1 with TRBJ1-3; D not resolved. This receptor was obtained from a woman aged 40 to 50 with Graves' ophthalmopathy. CDR3 sequence (DNA): TGTGCCAGCAGTAACACGGGAGGAAACACCATATATTTT. This gives the protein CASSNTGGNTIYF.